This T cell receptor (beta chain) was sequenced in a study of CD8 T cells in Susac syndrome. Across the study: Blood was drawn from patients with Susac syndrome. At that point, they were therapy-naive, on corticosteroids, or on intravenous immunoglobulin alone. Points from the study as a whole: The Susac syndrome CD4+ T cell repertoires displayed no clonal expansion.

The trim removed 7 bases at V and 0 bases at J, leaving 7 bases unmatched. Germline CDR1 MNHNS, CDR2 SASEGT. The CDR3 sequence is 16 residues long. RNA totalling roughly 0.45 to 1 ug underwent reverse transcription with random hexamers. Multiplex immunoSEQ PCR targeted 54 Vbeta and 13 Jbeta TCR beta segments. TCRdb used MiXCR to reprocess the immunoSEQ multiplex PCR reads, holding one entry per CDR3 protein. The table includes under 200,000 distinct CDR3 sequences, 90% to 96% detected once. The CD8+ and CD4+ T cells were isolated magnetically using a negative isolation approach, whereas the TEMRA cells were enriched by FACS. As regards this clonotype: Its specificity is unknown.

The chain is built from TRBV6-1 and TRBJ2-1; 9 bases align to TRBD2. Specimen: CD4+ T cells from PBMCs. The TCR comes from a human donor with Susac syndrome. CDR3 in amino acids: CASTGRGGSSYNEQFF. Here the CDR3 DNA reads TGTGCCAGCACGGGGCGGGGGGGAAGCTCCTACAATGAGCAGTTCTTC.